These T cell receptor beta chains were read from a single sample in a study of T cells after yellow fever vaccination. TCRdb re-called the 5' RACE reads with MiXCR, one entry per CDR3 protein. Altogether 300,000 to 400,000 distinct CDR3 sequences are present, under 5% being singletons, with the ten largest covering 24%. Sequencing was performed on PBMCs, taken 5 days after the yellow fever booster vaccination. These receptors came from a young man who received the YFV17D yellow fever vaccine. CDR3s leave out the opening cysteine and the closing phenylalanine or tryptophan. Size is omitted from some rows. Given values are once, few, many or a class for expanded clones.

clone_size,j_call,v_call,cdr3_aa
many,TRBJ2-1,TRBV5-1,ASSLGTQGNEQF
.,TRBJ2-5,TRBV12-3/TRBV12-4,ASSFVNGQWTETQY
many,TRBJ2-3,TRBV5-1,ASSMTGREDTQY
many,TRBJ2-6,TRBV20-1,SALTGTGANVLT
.,TRBJ2-1,TRBV9,ASSVRSVRNNEQF
many,TRBJ2-1,TRBV5-4,ATIPGGSYNEQF
.,TRBJ2-5,TRBV7-9,ASSFEVSGALETQY
few,TRBJ2-5,TRBV5-6,ASSLPGTGGAGQY
.,TRBJ1-6,TRBV9,ASSPTAVNSPLH
many,TRBJ1-1,TRBV20-1,SAFGQGDTEAF
few,TRBJ1-2,TRBV11-2,ASSPIRGNYGYT
.,TRBJ1-5,TRBV29-1,SVVLGGSGNQPQH
many,TRBJ1-2,TRBV10-3,AISSGQAASGYT
many,TRBJ2-1,TRBV15,ATSPKGGSYNEQF
.,TRBJ2-4,TRBV12-3/TRBV12-4,ASSTDRGNKNIQY
.,TRBJ2-2,TRBV4-1,ASSHNDRGGGELF
few,TRBJ2-5,TRBV5-1,ASSLVGSGTTGETQY
few,TRBJ2-2,TRBV4-1,ASSPHPRAGGLGGELF
many,TRBJ2-1,TRBV15,ATSRNRNDNEQF
.,TRBJ2-3,TRBV5-1,ASRLGIGSTDTQY
.,TRBJ1-2,TRBV4-1,ASTGEYGYT
few,TRBJ1-2,TRBV5-1,ASSLMPRLDYGYT
many,TRBJ2-5,TRBV3-1,ASSRGERETQY
many,TRBJ1-4,TRBV7-2,ASSERGGRNEKLF
few,TRBJ2-5,TRBV14,ASSHLEGAQETQY
many,TRBJ1-3,TRBV6-5,ASSDPGTPSGNTIY
many,TRBJ2-3,TRBV5-4,ASSLLLAGAADTQY
many,TRBJ1-1,TRBV6-5,ASSYSGGRTEAF
many,TRBJ2-3,TRBV7-2,ASSYPGLAETTDTQY
many,TRBJ1-2,TRBV27,ASFGGVNYGYT
few,TRBJ2-7,TRBV4-3,ASSQGGRSGDEQY
few,TRBJ1-1,TRBV20-1,SARSTGGYTEAF
few,TRBJ1-5,TRBV28,ASSLSWGSGNQPQH
.,TRBJ2-7,TRBV5-5,ASSIPGQGYEQY
.,TRBJ2-3,TRBV19,ASIGQGVDTQY
few,TRBJ1-1,TRBV19,ASTEDRGFQAF
few,TRBJ1-2,TRBV29-1,SVEPLDSTLNYGYT
many,TRBJ2-1,TRBV7-2,ASSLKGGPYNEQF
.,TRBJ1-2,TRBV5-1,ASSSTHQEYGYT
many,TRBJ1-2,TRBV20-1,SAQVGPYGYT
many,TRBJ2-5,TRBV29-1,SVPVGLQFQETQY